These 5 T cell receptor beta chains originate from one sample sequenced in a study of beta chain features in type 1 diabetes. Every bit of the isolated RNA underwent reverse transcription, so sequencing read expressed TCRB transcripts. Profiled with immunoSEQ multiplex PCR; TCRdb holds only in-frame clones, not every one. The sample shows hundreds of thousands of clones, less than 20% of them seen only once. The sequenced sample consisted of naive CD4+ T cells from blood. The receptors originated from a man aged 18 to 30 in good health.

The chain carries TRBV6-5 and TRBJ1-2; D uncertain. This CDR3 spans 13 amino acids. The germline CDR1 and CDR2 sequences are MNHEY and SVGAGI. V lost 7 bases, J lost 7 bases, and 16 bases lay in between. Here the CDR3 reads CASIPGSRSGYTF. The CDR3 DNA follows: TGTGCCAGCATCCCCGGGTCGAGGTCTGGCTACACCTTC.

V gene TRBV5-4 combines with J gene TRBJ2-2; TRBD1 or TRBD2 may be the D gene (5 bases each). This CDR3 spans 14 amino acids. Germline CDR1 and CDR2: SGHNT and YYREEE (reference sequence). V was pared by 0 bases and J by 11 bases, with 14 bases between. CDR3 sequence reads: CASSLGGEGHELFF. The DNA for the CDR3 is TGTGCCAGCAGCTTGGGAGGGGAAGGTCATGAGCTGTTTTTT. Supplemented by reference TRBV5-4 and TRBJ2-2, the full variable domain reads ETGVTQSPTHLIKTRGQQVTLRCSSQSGHNTVSWYQQALGQGPQFIFQYYREEENGRGNFPPRFSGLQFPNYSSELNVNALELDDSALYLCASSLGGEGHELFFGEGSRLTVL.

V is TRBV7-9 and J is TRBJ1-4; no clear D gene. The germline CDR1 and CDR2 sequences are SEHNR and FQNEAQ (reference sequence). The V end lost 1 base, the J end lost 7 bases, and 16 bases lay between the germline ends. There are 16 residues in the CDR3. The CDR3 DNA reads TGTGCCAGCAGCTTAGTCAGTCCCCGCGTCGGTGAAAAACTGTTTTTT. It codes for CASSLVSPRVGEKLFF.

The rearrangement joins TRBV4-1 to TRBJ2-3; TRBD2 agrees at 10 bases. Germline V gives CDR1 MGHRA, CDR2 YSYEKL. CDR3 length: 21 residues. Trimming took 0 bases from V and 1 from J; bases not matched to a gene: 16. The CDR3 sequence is CASSQDRWASGSWDGTDTQYF. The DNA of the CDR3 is TGCGCCAGCAGCCAAGACCGTTGGGCTAGCGGGAGTTGGGATGGCACAGATACGCAGTATTTT.

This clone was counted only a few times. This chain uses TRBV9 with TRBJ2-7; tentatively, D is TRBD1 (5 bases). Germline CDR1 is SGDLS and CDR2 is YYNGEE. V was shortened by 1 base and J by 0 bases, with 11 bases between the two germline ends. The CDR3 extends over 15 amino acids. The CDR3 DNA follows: TGTGCCAGCAGCGTAAACCCGGACACCTCCTACGAGCAGTACTTC. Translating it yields CASSVNPDTSYEQYF.